These 19 T cell receptor beta chains were all obtained from the same sample, sequenced in a study of cytomegalovirus exposure and HLA in healthy donors. Vbeta (60) and Jbeta (13) primers were used in the PCR. The repertoire was sequenced with immunoSEQ multiplex PCR; TCRdb's copy has only in-frame clones and lacks some. In the table there are about 150,000 clones, 85% of which are singletons. Sequencing was done on a sample of PBMCs. The source of these receptors is a boy younger than 10 in good health and CMV-seronegative.

This chain uses TRBV5-6 with TRBJ2-4; possible D gene TRBD1, 6 bases. CDR3 size: 15 residues. Germline V gene sequence: CDR1 SGHDT, CDR2 YYEEEE. Trimming stripped 0 bases from V and 8 bases from J, with 15 bases between. The CDR3 here is CASSLVSGAADIQYF. The CDR3 nucleotides read TGTGCCAGCAGCTTGGTTTCAGGGGCGGCGGACATTCAGTACTTC.

The chain links TRBV6-1 to TRBJ1-4; D is uncertain. The CDR3 runs 16 residues. Trimming pared 3 bases from V and 2 bases from J, leaving 13 bases between. Germline-derived CDR1 and CDR2 are MNHNS and SASEGT. DNA of the CDR3: TGTGCCAGCAGTGACGTAGTAAAAGCGACTAATGAAAAACTGTTTTTT. This codes for CASSDVVKATNEKLFF.

The chain has TRBV25-1 and TRBJ2-3; possible D gene TRBD1, 5 bases. Germline-derived CDR1 and CDR2 are MGHDK and SYGVNS. The CDR3 has 15 residues. Deletions cut 3 bases from V and 4 bases from J, with 14 bases between. The CDR3 loop is CASSDDRTKPDTQYF. As DNA, the CDR3 is TGTGCCAGCAGTGACGACCGGACAAAGCCAGATACGCAGTATTTT. Looking up the rest from reference TRBV25-1 and TRBJ2-3 gives the full variable domain: EADIYQTPRYLVIGTGKKITLECSQTMGHDKMYWYQQDPGMELHLIHYSYGVNSTEKGDLSSESTVSRIRTEHFPLTLESARPSHTSQYLCASSDDRTKPDTQYFGPGTRLTVL.

The rearrangement links TRBV28 to TRBJ2-7; possible D gene TRBD1, 5 bases. The V and J ends lost 5 bases and 2 bases respectively, with 13 bases between them. The CDR3 is 14 amino acids. Germline V lookup: CDR1 MDHEN, CDR2 SYDVKM. The CDR3 loop reads CASSQAGKPYEQYV. DNA for the CDR3: TGTGCCAGCAGTCAGGCAGGGAAACCCTACGAGCAGTACGTC.

A word on this clone: Different DNA sequences within this sample yield the same CDR3. This rearrangement joins TRBV4-1 to TRBJ1-2; D possibly corresponds to TRBD1 (5 bases). Trimming took 3 bases from V and 5 from J, leaving 13 bases between them. The length of the CDR3 is 14 residues. From germline, CDR1 is MGHRA and CDR2 YSYEKL. CDR3 residues: CASSQAGRDYGYTF. In DNA, the CDR3 is TGCGCCAGCAGCCAGGCCGGCAGGGATTATGGCTACACCTTC.

The chain uses TRBV2 and TRBJ1-5, with 9 bases that match TRBD1. The germline gives CDR1 SNHLY, CDR2 FYNNEI. The CDR3 has 15 amino acids. Unmatched junction bases numbered 3, after V lost 2 bases and J lost 4 bases. Written as DNA, the CDR3 is TGTGCCAGCAGTGAACTTGGACAGGGGAATCAGCCCCAGCATTTT. Encoded protein: CASSELGQGNQPQHF.

The chain carries TRBV28 and TRBJ1-5, with 9 positions matching TRBD1. The V gene's germline CDR1 is MDHEN and CDR2 SYDVKM. This CDR3 region has 15 residues. V shed 2 bases, J shed 5 bases, and the junction held 4 bases outside the gene matches. The CDR3 protein is CASSLGGTGYQPQHF. In DNA form, the CDR3 reads TGTGCCAGCAGTTTAGGAGGGACAGGGTATCAGCCCCAGCATTTT.

A note on this clone: Germline is not matched at one junction end, which may reflect a read error. The chain is built from TRBV19 and TRBJ2-2, with no clear D. The CDR3 is made up of 14 amino acids. CDR1 is LNHDA and CDR2 is SQIVND in the germline V gene (reference sequence). In nucleotides, the CDR3 is TGTGCCAGTAGAATAGCTACTAACACCGGGGAGCTGTTTTTT. Amino acid sequence: CASRIATNTGELFF.

This clone was detected only a few times. Here the CDR3 DNA reads TGTGCCAGCACCCCTGAACTAGGAAGCAATGAGCAGTTCTTC. This encodes CASTPELGSNEQFF. The J gene is TRBJ2-1, the V gene TRBV28; tentative D call: TRBD2 (5 bases). In germline, CDR1 is MDHEN, CDR2 SYDVKM. Trimming cost V 7 bases and J 6 bases, with 16 bases left between them. The CDR3 is made up of 14 amino acids.

This chain joins TRBV19 and TRBJ1-3, with TRBD1 matching over 12 bases. The V gene end was trimmed by 9 bases and the J gene end by 4 bases; junction bases not matched to a gene: 16. Germline CDR1 and CDR2: LNHDA and SQIVND (reference sequence). The CDR3 spans 18 residues. Here the CDR3 DNA reads TGTGCCAGCTTCCCGGGACAGGGGGCCTTAGGAGTCGGAAACACCATATATTTT. This encodes CASFPGQGALGVGNTIYF.

This clone was found a few times. V is TRBV6-5 and J is TRBJ1-4, with D perhaps matching TRBD1 (5 bases). CDR1 is MNHEY and CDR2 is SVGAGI in the germline V gene. The CDR3 sequence is 14 residues long. V lost 1 base to trimming and J lost 8 bases, with 11 bases between them. The CDR3 coding sequence is TGTGCCAGCAGTTACTTCAGGGTGGGAGAAAAACTGTTTTTT. It yields the protein CASSYFRVGEKLFF.

J is TRBJ2-1 and V is TRBV28; weak D call: TRBD2 (6 bases). Trimming shortened V by 5 bases and J by 0 bases, and 14 bases separated the two germline ends. Germline V CDR1 and CDR2: MDHEN, SYDVKM. CDR3 size: 16 residues. CDR3 DNA sequence: TGTGCCAGCAGTCCTCTAGCGACGAGCTCCTACAATGAGCAGTTCTTC. Translating it yields CASSPLATSSYNEQFF.

The chain recombines TRBV19 with TRBJ2-3; 8 bases agree with TRBD1. The length of the CDR3 is 15 residues. The V gene end was trimmed by 5 bases and the J gene end by 1 base; junction bases not matched to a gene: 5. Germline V gene sequence: CDR1 LNHDA, CDR2 SQIVND (reference sequence). CDR3 amino acids: CASSRDRGGTDTQYF. CDR3 coding DNA: TGTGCCAGTAGTCGCGACAGGGGAGGCACAGATACGCAGTATTTT.

In DNA, the CDR3 is TGCGCCAGCGGCTTCGGACTGTCCTACGAGCAGTACGTC. It encodes CASGFGLSYEQYV. This chain uses TRBV4-1 with TRBJ2-7, with D possibly matching TRBD2 (5 bases). Trimming left V 8 bases short and J 1 base short, with 12 bases between. CDR3 size: 13 residues. Germline V lookup: CDR1 MGHRA, CDR2 YSYEKL.

This chain links TRBV18 with TRBJ2-7; 7 positions match TRBD2. The CDR3 extends over 14 amino acids. Germline V gene data show CDR1 as KGHSH and CDR2 as LQKENI. With 2 bases clipped from V and 7 bases from J, the junction kept 8 bases outside the gene matches. Written as DNA, the CDR3 is TGTGCCAGCTCACCAGATTCGGCGGGGGTTGAGCAGTACGTC. Its translation: CASSPDSAGVEQYV.

The chain combines TRBV10-3 with TRBJ2-7; 8 bases fit TRBD1. This CDR3 has 15 residues. V was pared by 8 bases and J by 2 bases, with 11 bases of the junction left unmatched. Germline V gene sequence: CDR1 ENHRY, CDR2 SYGVKD. The DNA for the CDR3 is TGTGCCATCGTCCAGGGGGCCCCCTCTCCCTACGAGCAGTACGTC. Translated: CAIVQGAPSPYEQYV.

This clone was counted only a few times. The V and J genes are TRBV7-9 and TRBJ2-2, with 9 bases matching TRBD1. After removal of 5 bases from V and 4 bases from J, the junction contained 8 bases not matched to a gene. CDR1 and CDR2 (germline): SEHNR, FQNEAQ (reference sequence). This CDR3 spans 16 amino acids. This chain's CDR3 is CASSPTDRGITGELFF. As DNA, the CDR3 is TGTGCCAGCAGCCCTACGGACAGGGGAATCACCGGGGAGCTGTTTTTT.

This clone came up a few times. The chain employs TRBV27 and TRBJ2-3, with a weak D call TRBD2 (5 bases). The V end lost 0 bases, the J end lost 3 bases, and 7 bases lay between the germline ends. Germline V CDR1 and CDR2: MNHEY, SMNVEV (reference sequence). The CDR3 spans 14 residues. The CDR3, as DNA: TGTGCCAGCAGTTTATCGAGGGTAACAGATACGCAGTATTTT. Translating gives CASSLSRVTDTQYF.

The sample holds one count of this clone. The gene calls are TRBV19 and TRBJ1-1; TRBD1 matches 7 bases. Trimming took 4 bases from V and 5 from J; bases not matched to a gene: 7. The CDR3 has 14 amino acids. The germline V gene encodes CDR1 LNHDA and CDR2 SQIVND (reference sequence). The CDR3 loop reads CASSRTGERTEAFF. The CDR3 DNA follows: TGTGCCAGTAGTAGAACAGGGGAGAGGACTGAAGCTTTCTTT.